The subject of this entry is one TCR beta chain. Some clones are missing from TCRdb's copy, which holds only in-frame ones; the method was immunoSEQ multiplex PCR. The table has about 82,000 clones, over 70% seen once; the top ten hold over 15%. The sample originates from a study of blood T cell repertoires in COVID-19. The CDR3 covers 14 residues. Germline CDR1 LGHDT, CDR2 YNNKEL (reference sequence). V dropped 2 bases and J dropped 5 bases, with 10 bases sitting between them. This receptor was taken from a woman aged 55-70 years with acute or convalescent COVID-19. Sequencing input: peripheral blood. The V gene is TRBV3-1 (or the pseudogene TRBV3-2), the J gene TRBJ2-1; no clear D gene. The CDR3 region has the DNA TGTGCCAGCAGCCAATGGCGGAATCACAATGAGCAGTTCTTC. It translates to CASSQWRNHNEQFF.